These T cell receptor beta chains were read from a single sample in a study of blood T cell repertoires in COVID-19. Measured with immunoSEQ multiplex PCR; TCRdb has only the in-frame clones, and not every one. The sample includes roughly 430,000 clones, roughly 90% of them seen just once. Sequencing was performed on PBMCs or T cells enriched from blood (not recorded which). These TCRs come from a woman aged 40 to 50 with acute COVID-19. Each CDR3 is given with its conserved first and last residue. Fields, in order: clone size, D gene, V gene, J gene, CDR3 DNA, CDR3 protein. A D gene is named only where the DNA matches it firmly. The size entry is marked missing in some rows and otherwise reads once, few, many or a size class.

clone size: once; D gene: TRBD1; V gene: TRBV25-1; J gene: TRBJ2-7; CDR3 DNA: TGTGCCAGCAGGCCCGGGACAGCATCCTCATACGAGCAGTACTTC; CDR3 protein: CASRPGTASSYEQYF
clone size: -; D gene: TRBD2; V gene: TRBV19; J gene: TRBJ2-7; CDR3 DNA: TGTGCCAGTAGCCTTACTAGCGGTACCTACGAGCAGTACTTC; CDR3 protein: CASSLTSGTYEQYF
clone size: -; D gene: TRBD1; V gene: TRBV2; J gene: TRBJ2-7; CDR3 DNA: TGTGCCAGCAGATTTACAGGGGTCAGCGAGCAGTACTTC; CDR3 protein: CASRFTGVSEQYF
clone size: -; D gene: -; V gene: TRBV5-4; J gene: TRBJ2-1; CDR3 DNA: TGTGCCAGCAGCGCCCGTGCGGAGCAGTTCTTC; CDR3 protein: CASSARAEQFF
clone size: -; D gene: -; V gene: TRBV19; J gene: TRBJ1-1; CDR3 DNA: TGTGCCAGTGCTCCCTACGTGGTGGGGGGGGCTTTCTTT; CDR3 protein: CASAPYVVGGAFF
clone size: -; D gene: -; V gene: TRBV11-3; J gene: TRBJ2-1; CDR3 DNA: TGTGCCAGCAGCTTTGGGCTTTCCACCGAGCAGTTCTTC; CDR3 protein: CASSFGLSTEQFF
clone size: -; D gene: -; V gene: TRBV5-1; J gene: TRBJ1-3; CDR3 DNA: TGCGCCAGCAGCCGAGGTGAAAGGGGAGGTGGAAACACCATATATTTT; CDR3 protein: CASSRGERGGGNTIYF
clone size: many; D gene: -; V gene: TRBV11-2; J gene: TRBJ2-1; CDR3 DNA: TGTGCCAGCAGCCATAGCGGTTGGGGGTGGAATGAGCAGTTCTTC; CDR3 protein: CASSHSGWGWNEQFF
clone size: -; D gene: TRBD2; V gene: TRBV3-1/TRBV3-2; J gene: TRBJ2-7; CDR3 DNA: TGTGCCAGCAGCCAATCGGCGGGGGGGCGATACGAGCAGTACTTC; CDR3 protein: CASSQSAGGRYEQYF
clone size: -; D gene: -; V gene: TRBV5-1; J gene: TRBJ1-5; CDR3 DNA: TGCGCCAGCAGCGAGACAGGAGATGATAGCAATCAGCCCCAGCATTTT; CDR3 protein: CASSETGDDSNQPQHF
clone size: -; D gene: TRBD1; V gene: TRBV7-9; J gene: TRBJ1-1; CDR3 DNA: TGTGCCAGCAGCTACCCGGGACAGGTACAAGCTTTCTTT; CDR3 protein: CASSYPGQVQAFF
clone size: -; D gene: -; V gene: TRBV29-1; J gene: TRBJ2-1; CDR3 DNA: TGCAGCGTTGAAGGGCAGGGGAATGAGCAGTTCTTC; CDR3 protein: CSVEGQGNEQFF
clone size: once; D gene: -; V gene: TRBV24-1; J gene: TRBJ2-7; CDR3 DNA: TGTGCCACCAGTGACGGACAGCGCTACGAGCAGTACTTC; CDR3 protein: CATSDGQRYEQYF
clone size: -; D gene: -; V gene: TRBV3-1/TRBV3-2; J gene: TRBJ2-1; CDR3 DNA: TGTGCCAGCAGCCAAGAGCTCAGGGCCCTCGACAATGAGCAGTTCTTC; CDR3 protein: CASSQELRALDNEQFF
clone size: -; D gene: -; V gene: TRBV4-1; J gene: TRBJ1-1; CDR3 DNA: TGCGCCAGCAGCCAAGATCTCGCAGGGAACACTGAAGCTTTCTTT; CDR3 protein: CASSQDLAGNTEAFF
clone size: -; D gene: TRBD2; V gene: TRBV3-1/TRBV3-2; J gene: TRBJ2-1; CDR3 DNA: TGTGCCAGCAGCCAGGCCACTAGCGGGGGGGCCACTGAGCAGTTCTTC; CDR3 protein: CASSQATSGGATEQFF
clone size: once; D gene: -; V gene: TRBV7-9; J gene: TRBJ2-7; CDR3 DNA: TGTGCCAGCAGCTTGACTAGTCCCTACGAGCAGTACTTC; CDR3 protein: CASSLTSPYEQYF
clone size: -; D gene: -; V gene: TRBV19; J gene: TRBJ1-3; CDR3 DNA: TGTGCCAGTAGCAAGACTGTCAGCTCTGGAAACACCATATATTTT; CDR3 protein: CASSKTVSSGNTIYF
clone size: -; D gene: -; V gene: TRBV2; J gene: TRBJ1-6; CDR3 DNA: TGTGCCAGCTTTTCCGGACAGCGATCCATTTATAATTCACCCCTCCACTTT; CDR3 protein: CASFSGQRSIYNSPLHF
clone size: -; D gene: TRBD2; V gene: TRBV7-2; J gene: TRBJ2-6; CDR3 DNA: TGTGCCAGCAGCTTAGATGCGGGGGCTGGGGCCAACGTCCTGACTTTC; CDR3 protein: CASSLDAGAGANVLTF
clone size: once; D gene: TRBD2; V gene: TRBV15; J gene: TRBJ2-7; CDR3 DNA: TGTGCCACCAGCAGAGGGTATAGCGGGGGGACAGCCTACGAGCAGTACTTC; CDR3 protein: CATSRGYSGGTAYEQYF
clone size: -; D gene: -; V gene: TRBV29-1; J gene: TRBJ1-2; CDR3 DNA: TGCAGCGTTGACGGGGGGTGGAGGGGACCTAACTATGGCTACACCTTC; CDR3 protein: CSVDGGWRGPNYGYTF
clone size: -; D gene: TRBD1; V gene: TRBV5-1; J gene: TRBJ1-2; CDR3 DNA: TGCGCCAGCAGCTTGGCCAGGGGACAGGGCGGAAACTATGGCTACACCTTC; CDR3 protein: CASSLARGQGGNYGYTF
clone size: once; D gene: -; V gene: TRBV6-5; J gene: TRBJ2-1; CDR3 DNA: TGTGCCAGCAGTATAACACGGGAAACCTACAATGAGCAGTTCTTC; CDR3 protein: CASSITRETYNEQFF
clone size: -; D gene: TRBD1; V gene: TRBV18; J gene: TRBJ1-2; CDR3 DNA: TGTGCCAGCTCACCAGGCACAGGGGGCACCTTC; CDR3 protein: CASSPGTGGTF
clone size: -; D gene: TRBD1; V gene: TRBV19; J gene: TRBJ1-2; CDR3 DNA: TGTGCCAGTAGTATTCAGAGGGGGCAAAGCTATGGCTACACCTTC; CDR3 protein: CASSIQRGQSYGYTF
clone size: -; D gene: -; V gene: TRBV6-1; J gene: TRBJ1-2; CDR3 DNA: TGTGCCAGCAGTGAAGGCGGGGGGGGAGACTATGGCTACACCTTC; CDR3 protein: CASSEGGGGDYGYTF
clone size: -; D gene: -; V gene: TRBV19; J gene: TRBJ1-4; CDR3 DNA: TGTGCCAGTACCCCCCGGGGAATCCGTAATGAAAAACTGTTTTTT; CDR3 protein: CASTPRGIRNEKLFF
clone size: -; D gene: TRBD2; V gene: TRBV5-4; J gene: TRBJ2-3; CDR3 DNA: TGTGCCAGCGGTCCAACTAGCGGGGGCCCAACGCAGTATTTT; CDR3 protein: CASGPTSGGPTQYF
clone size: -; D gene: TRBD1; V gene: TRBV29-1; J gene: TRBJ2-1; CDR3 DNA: TGCAGCGTCCCAAAGGGGGCGTTGGGGAATGAGCAGTTCTTC; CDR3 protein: CSVPKGALGNEQFF
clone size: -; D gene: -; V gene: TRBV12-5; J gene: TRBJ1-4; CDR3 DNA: TGTGCTAGTGGTTTGGGGACACAGGGAAAACTGTTTTTT; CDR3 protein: CASGLGTQGKLFF
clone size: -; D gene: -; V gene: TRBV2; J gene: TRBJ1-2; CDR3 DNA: TGTGCCAGCATTGACGACAGGTCCGGTGGCTACACCTTC; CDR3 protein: CASIDDRSGGYTF
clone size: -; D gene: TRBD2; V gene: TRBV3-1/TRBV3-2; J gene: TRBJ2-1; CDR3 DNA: TGTGCCAGCAGCCCGGGCGGGGGGGCCTACAATGAGCAGTTCTTC; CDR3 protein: CASSPGGGAYNEQFF
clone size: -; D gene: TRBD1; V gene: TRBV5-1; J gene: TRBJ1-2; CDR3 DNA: TGCGCCAGCAGCCCAGACAGGGAATATGGCTACACCTTC; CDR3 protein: CASSPDREYGYTF
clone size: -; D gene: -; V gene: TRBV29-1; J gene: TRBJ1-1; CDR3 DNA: TGCAGCGCCAATGTGGTTGGGGGCTACACTGAAGCTTTCTTT; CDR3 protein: CSANVVGGYTEAFF
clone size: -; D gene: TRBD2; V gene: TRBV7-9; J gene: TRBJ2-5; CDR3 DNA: TGTGCCAGCAGCTTTACTAGCGGGGAGACCCAGTACTTC; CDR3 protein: CASSFTSGETQYF
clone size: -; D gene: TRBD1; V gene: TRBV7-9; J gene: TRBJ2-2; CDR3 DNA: TGTGCCAGCAGCTTAGAGGTGACAGGGAACGGGGAGCTGTTTTTT; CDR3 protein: CASSLEVTGNGELFF
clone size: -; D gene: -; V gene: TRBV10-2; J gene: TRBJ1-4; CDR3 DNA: TGCGCCAGCAGTGATCGAACAGGAGACCGGGCCTTCGGAAAACTGTTTTTT; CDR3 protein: CASSDRTGDRAFGKLFF
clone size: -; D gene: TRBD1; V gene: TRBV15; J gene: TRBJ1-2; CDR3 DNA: TGTGCCACCAGCAGAGACCGGGACAGGGTGGATGGCTACACCTTC; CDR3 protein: CATSRDRDRVDGYTF
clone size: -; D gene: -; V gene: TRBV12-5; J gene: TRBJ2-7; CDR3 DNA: TGTGCTAGTGGTTTGGCCCTACAGACAGGCTGCGAGCAGTACTTC; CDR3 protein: CASGLALQTGCEQYF
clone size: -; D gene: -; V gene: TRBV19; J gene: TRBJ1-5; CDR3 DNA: TGTGCCAGTCGCGTATCCTCTCAGCCCCAGCATTTT; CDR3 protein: CASRVSSQPQHF
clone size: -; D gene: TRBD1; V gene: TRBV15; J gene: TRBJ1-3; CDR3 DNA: TGTGCCACCAGCAGGAGGGACAGGGGAAACACCATATATTTT; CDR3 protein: CATSRRDRGNTIYF
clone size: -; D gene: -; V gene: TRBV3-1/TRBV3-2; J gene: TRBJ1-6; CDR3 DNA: TGTGCCAGCAGCCACTCCGGGGGATCACCCCTCCACTTT; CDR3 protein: CASSHSGGSPLHF
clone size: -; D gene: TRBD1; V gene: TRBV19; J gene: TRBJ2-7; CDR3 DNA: TGTGCCAGTAGTATAGCCTACGACAGGGACTACGAGCAGTACTTC; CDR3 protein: CASSIAYDRDYEQYF
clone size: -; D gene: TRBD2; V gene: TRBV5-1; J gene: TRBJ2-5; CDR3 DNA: TGCGCCAGCAGCCGCCGCGGGCTAACCGGCCCGGGACTAGCGGCCCTCCAAGAGACCCAGTACTTC; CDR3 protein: CASSRRGLTGPGLAALQETQYF
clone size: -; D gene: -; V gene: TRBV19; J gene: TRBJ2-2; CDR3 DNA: TGTGCCAGTAGTATACCCTTTACAGGGAGTCCCAACACCGGGGAGCTGTTTTTT; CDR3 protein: CASSIPFTGSPNTGELFF